This T cell receptor (beta chain) was recorded in a study of blood T cell repertoires in COVID-19. Germline assignment: CDR1 SGHTS and CDR2 YDEGEE. The CDR3 sequence is 17 residues long. V shed 0 bases and J shed 2 bases, with 14 bases lying between them. Clones were sequenced by immunoSEQ multiplex PCR, and TCRdb holds only the in-frame ones, with some missing. This sample has about 250,000 clones; 82% occur once, and the top ten carry around 5%. Material: PBMCs or T cells enriched from blood (not recorded which). The chain combines TRBV5-8 with TRBJ2-2, with a tentative D call TRBD1 (6 bases). The clonotype comes from a man aged 35-49 years who had been exposed to COVID-19. CDR3 region: CASSLGLYRVNTGELFF. The CDR3 bases are TGTGCCAGCAGCTTGGGACTTTACAGGGTTAACACCGGGGAGCTGTTTTTT.